This T cell receptor beta chain was sequenced in a study of cytomegalovirus exposure and HLA in healthy donors. The donors (healthy individuals) were bone marrow donors. Donors likely had unrecorded immune exposures despite being nominally healthy when sampled. The trim removed 3 bases at V and 3 bases at J, leaving 13 bases unmatched. The V gene's germline CDR1 is ENHRY and CDR2 SYGVKD. CDR3 length: 18 amino acids. About this clone: Antigen: not known.

Overall study findings and caveats: Reportedly, HLA-A and HLA-B alleles of most subjects were accurately predicted from TCR beta.

This PCR relied on a set of 60 Vbeta primers and 13 Jbeta primers. Libraries were prepared by immunoSEQ multiplex PCR; TCRdb keeps only in-frame clonotypes and omits some of them. Of some 170,000 clones in the sample, just under 80% are singletons; the top ten hold 9% to 10%. The gene calls are TRBV10-3 and TRBJ1-1; 10 bases map to TRBD1. Sample: PBMCs. This receptor was taken from a man younger than 35 in good health and CMV-seropositive. The CDR3 here is CAISESGTGERGDTEAFF. The CDR3 coding sequence is TGTGCCATCAGTGAATCCGGGACAGGGGAAAGAGGGGACACTGAAGCTTTCTTT.